The sequence of this T cell receptor (beta chain) was determined in a study of shared clonotypes between healthy human individuals. The CD4+ fraction was divided into a CD45RA+ naive subset and a CD45RA-negative memory subset. Trimming took 8 bases from V and 6 from J; bases not matched to a gene: 10. The CDR3 consists of 13 residues. Per germline, CDR1 SQVTM and CDR2 ANQGSEA. Profiled with immunoSEQ multiplex PCR; TCRdb holds only in-frame clones, not every one. The sample carries hundreds of thousands of clones, around 72% recorded once. Study-level findings and limits: On the whole, naive subsets had larger estimated richness than memory subsets had.

In the case of this clone: What it binds is unknown.

The rearrangement uses TRBV29-1 and TRBJ2-1; 7 bases agree with TRBD2. The clonotype comes from a woman aged 25 to 45 in good health. The sequencing input was memory CD4+ T cells sorted from blood. Subset: CD45RA-negative fraction. The DNA for the CDR3 is TGCAGCATTTGCAGCGGGAACTGCAATGAGCAGTTCTTC. Translating it yields CSICSGNCNEQFF.